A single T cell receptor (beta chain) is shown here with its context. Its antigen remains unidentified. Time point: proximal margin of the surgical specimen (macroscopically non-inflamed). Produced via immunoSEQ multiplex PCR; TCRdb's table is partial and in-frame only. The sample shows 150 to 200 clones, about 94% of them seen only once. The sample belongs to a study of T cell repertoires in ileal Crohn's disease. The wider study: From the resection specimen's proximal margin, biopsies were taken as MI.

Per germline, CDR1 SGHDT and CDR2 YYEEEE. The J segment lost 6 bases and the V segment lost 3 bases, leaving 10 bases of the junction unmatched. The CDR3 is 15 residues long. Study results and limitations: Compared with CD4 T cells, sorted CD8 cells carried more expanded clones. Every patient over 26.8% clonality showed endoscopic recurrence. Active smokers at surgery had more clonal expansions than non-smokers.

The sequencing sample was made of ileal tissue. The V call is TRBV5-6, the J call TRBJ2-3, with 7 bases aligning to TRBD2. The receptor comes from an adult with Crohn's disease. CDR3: CASSSGGRVRDTQYF. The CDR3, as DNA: TGTGCCAGCAGCTCCGGAGGGAGGGTCAGGGATACGCAGTATTTT. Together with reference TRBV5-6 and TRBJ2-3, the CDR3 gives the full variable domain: DAGVTQSPTHLIKTRGQQVTLRCSPKSGHDTVSWYQQALGQGPQFIFQYYEEEERQRGNFPDRFSGHQFPNYSSELNVNALLLGDSALYLCASSSGGRVRDTQYFGPGTRLTVL.